The rows below give T cell receptor beta chains drawn from one sample of a study of T cells in Graves' hyperthyroidism and ophthalmopathy. TCRdb fed the multiplex PCR reads into MiXCR, producing one record per CDR3 protein. The sample yields around 700,000 distinct CDR3 sequences, around a sixth seen once. The sequencing input was blood. Source of these receptors: a woman between 50 and 59 years old with Graves' hyperthyroidism that later progressed to Graves' ophthalmopathy. The CDR3 runs from the conserved cysteine through the conserved F or W.

cdr3_length: 14
j_call: TRBJ2-3
v_call: TRBV20-1
cdr3_aa: CSAAIQGASDTQYF

cdr3_length: 14
j_call: TRBJ2-3
v_call: TRBV6-2/TRBV6-3
cdr3_aa: CASMDSQITDTQYF

cdr3_length: 16
j_call: TRBJ2-7
v_call: TRBV13
cdr3_aa: CASSLGTGSGSYEQYF

cdr3_length: 16
j_call: TRBJ1-6
v_call: TRBV18
cdr3_aa: CASSPKTASYNSPLHF

cdr3_length: 17
j_call: TRBJ1-1
v_call: TRBV7-2
cdr3_aa: CASSLATAAARNTEAFF

cdr3_length: 15
j_call: TRBJ2-5
v_call: TRBV9
cdr3_aa: CASSVVGSGGETQYF

cdr3_length: 18
j_call: TRBJ2-1
v_call: TRBV20-1
cdr3_aa: CSARRDPGTSVTYNEQFF

cdr3_length: 19
j_call: TRBJ1-5
v_call: TRBV19
cdr3_aa: CASTIEIGRGRGRGQPQHF

cdr3_length: 15
j_call: TRBJ1-2
v_call: TRBV7-2
cdr3_aa: CASSSTTGSNYGYTF

cdr3_length: 16
j_call: TRBJ1-4
v_call: TRBV5-1
cdr3_aa: CASSSVVGATNEKLFF